This T cell receptor beta chain was sequenced for a study of blood T cell repertoires in COVID-19. The overall study: The United States, Italy and Spain were the sources of the acute and convalescent COVID-19 samples. T cells, B-cell-depleted T cells, or PBMCs supplied cDNA or gDNA.

Libraries were prepared by immunoSEQ multiplex PCR; TCRdb keeps only in-frame clonotypes and omits some of them. Of some 350,000 clones listed, more than 75% are singletons. V lost 0 bases, J lost 7 bases, and 0 bases stayed unmatched. The CDR3 is 15 amino acids. Germline V lookup: CDR1 KGHSH, CDR2 LQKENI. Cohorts were assigned according to the clinical history that participants reported. Input material: PBMCs or T cells enriched from blood (not recorded which). The V call is TRBV18, the J call TRBJ1-6; TRBD1 matches 10 bases. The clonotype was recovered from a woman in her twenties or thirties who had recovered from COVID-19. This chain's CDR3 is CASSPPGQGNSPLHF. CDR3 DNA: TGTGCCAGCTCACCACCGGGACAGGGGAATTCACCCCTCCACTTT. Based on the CDR3 plus reference TRBV18 and TRBJ1-6, the full variable domain is NAGVMQNPRHLVRRRGQEARLRCSPMKGHSHVYWYRQLPEEGLKFMVYLQKENIIDESGMPKERFSAEFPKEGPSILRIQQVVRGDSAAYFCASSPPGQGNSPLHFGNGTRLTVT.